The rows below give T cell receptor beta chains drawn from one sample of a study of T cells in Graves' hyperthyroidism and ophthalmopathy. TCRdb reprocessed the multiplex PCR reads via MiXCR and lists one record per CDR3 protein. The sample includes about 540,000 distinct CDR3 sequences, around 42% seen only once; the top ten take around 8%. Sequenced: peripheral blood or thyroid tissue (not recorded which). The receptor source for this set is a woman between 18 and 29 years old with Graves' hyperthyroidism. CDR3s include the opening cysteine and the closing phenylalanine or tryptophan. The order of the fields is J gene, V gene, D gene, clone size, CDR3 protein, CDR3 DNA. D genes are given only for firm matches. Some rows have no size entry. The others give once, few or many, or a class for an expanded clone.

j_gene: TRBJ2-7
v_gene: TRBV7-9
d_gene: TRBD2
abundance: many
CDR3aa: CASSPAGVSSYEQYF
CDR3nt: TGTGCCAGCAGCCCAGCGGGGGTTTCCTCCTACGAGCAGTACTTC

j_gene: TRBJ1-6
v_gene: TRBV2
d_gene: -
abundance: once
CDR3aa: CARCVSGGNNSPLHF
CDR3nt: TGTGCCCGTTGCGTATCCGGGGGAAACAATTCACCCCTCCACTTT

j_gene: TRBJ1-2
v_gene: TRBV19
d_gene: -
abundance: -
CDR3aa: CASSMGPLGNYGYTF
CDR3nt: TGTGCCAGTAGTATGGGACCGCTGGGGAACTATGGCTACACCTTC

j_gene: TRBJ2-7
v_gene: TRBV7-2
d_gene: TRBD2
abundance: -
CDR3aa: CASSLRLAGVGTGELYF
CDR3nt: TGTGCCAGCAGCTTAAGACTAGCGGGAGTGGGCACCGGGGAGCTGTACTTC

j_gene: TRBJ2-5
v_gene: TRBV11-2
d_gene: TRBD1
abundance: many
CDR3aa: CASSFGTGRGETQYF
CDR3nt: TGTGCCAGCAGCTTCGGGACAGGCAGAGGGGAGACCCAGTACTTC

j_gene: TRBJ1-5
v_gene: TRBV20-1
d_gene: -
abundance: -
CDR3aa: CSAGLAGGRNQPQHF
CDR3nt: TGCAGTGCTGGACTAGCGGGGGGGCGGAATCAGCCCCAGCATTTT

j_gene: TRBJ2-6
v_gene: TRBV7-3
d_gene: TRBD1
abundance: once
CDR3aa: CASRRTGGPGANVLTF
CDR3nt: TGTGCCAGCAGAAGGACAGGGGGCCCCGGGGCCAACGTCCTGACTTTC

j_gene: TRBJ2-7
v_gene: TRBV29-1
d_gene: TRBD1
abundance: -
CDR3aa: CSVEMTGAAYEQYF
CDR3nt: TGCAGCGTTGAAATGACAGGGGCTGCCTACGAGCAGTACTTC

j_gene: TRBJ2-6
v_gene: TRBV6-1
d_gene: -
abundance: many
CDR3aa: CASRRNSGANVLTF
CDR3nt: TGTGCCAGCAGACGGAACTCTGGGGCCAACGTCCTGACTTTC

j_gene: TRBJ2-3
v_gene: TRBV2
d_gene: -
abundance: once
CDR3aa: CASTMVSEMDTQYF
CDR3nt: TGTGCCAGCACAATGGTTTCGGAGATGGATACGCAGTATTTT